These 3 T cell receptor beta chains originate from one sample sequenced in a study of T cells in Graves' hyperthyroidism and ophthalmopathy. Amplification of TCR beta CDR3 regions was performed using RNA transcripts as template. In the first-round RT-PCR of the TCR CDR3, the HTBI primer set was used. Each CDR3 protein gets one entry after TCRdb re-called the multiplex PCR reads with MiXCR. Of roughly 630,000 distinct CDR3 sequences detected, 15% to 18% appear once; the ten largest clones hold around 7.5%. The sample taken for sequencing was blood. These receptors were obtained from a woman between 25 and 40 years old with Graves' hyperthyroidism.

This clonotype showed up just a few times. J is TRBJ2-7 and V is TRBV10-3; TRBD2 is a possible D gene (6 bases). Germline V gene sequence: CDR1 ENHRY, CDR2 SYGVKD. With 3 bases removed from V and 4 bases from J, the gap between germline ends came to 13 bases. The CDR3 spans 14 residues. CDR3: CAISDMDGSYEQYF. The DNA for the CDR3 is TGTGCCATCAGTGATATGGACGGGAGTTACGAGCAGTACTTC.

Many counts were recorded for this clonotype. The chain couples TRBV3-1 to TRBJ2-2; no reliable D call. V was pared by 1 base and J by 6 bases, with 3 bases between. The length of the CDR3 is 12 residues. Germline V gives CDR1 LGHDT, CDR2 YNNKEL (reference sequence). CDR3 sequence: CASSQGAGELFF. The DNA of the CDR3 is TGTGCCAGCAGCCAAGGGGCCGGGGAGCTGTTTTTT.

The J gene is TRBJ2-1, the V gene TRBV20-1; 8 bases fit TRBD2. Germline CDR1 DFQATT, CDR2 SNEGSKA (reference sequence). CDR3 length: 15 residues. J was trimmed by 10 bases and V by 6 bases; bases with no gene match: 17. This CDR3 reads CSAIKLPGGGWEQFF. CDR3 sequence (DNA): TGCAGTGCCATAAAGCTCCCGGGAGGGGGTTGGGAGCAGTTCTTC.